Following are 10 T cell receptor beta chains from one sample sequenced in a study of blood T cell repertoires in COVID-19. Generated by immunoSEQ multiplex PCR, the TCRdb table keeps only in-frame clones and is missing some. The sample carries about 140,000 clones, around 85% recorded once. Sequencing was carried out using peripheral blood. All receptors come from a man aged 50 to 60 with acute or convalescent COVID-19.

The chain is built from TRBV18 and TRBJ1-1; weak D call: TRBD1 (6 bases). The CDR3 totals 12 residues. Germline-derived CDR1 and CDR2 are KGHSH and LQKENI. The V end was cut by 4 bases, the J end by 6 bases, with 9 bases between. Here the CDR3 reads CASSLYRAEAFF. The CDR3 DNA reads TGTGCCAGCTCACTATACAGGGCTGAAGCTTTCTTT.

CDR3 sequence reads: CASSPEGESAGELFF. The CDR3 region has the DNA TGTGCCAGCTCCCCCGAGGGGGAGAGTGCCGGGGAGCTGTTTTTT. The V call is TRBV18, the J call TRBJ2-2, with D perhaps matching TRBD1 (6 bases). Germline V CDR1 and CDR2: KGHSH, LQKENI. The CDR3 is made up of 15 amino acids. V was cut by 6 bases and J by 6 bases, with 17 bases left in between.

V is TRBV3-1 (or the pseudogene TRBV3-2) and J is TRBJ1-1; D remains unclear. The CDR3 totals 14 residues. V was shortened by 1 base and J by 4 bases, with 10 bases between the two germline ends. Germline CDR1 reads LGHDT; CDR2 reads YNNKEL (reference sequence). The CDR3 loop is CASSQGGISTEAFF. For the CDR3, the DNA is TGTGCCAGCAGCCAAGGAGGTATAAGCACTGAAGCTTTCTTT.

This chain's CDR3 is CASSLRGTSGTGNIQYF. The DNA for the CDR3 is TGTGCCAGCAGCTTAAGGGGGACTAGCGGGACGGGAAACATTCAGTACTTC. The chain has TRBV13 and TRBJ2-4; 13 bases line up with TRBD2. The germline gives CDR1 PRHDT, CDR2 FYEKMQ (reference sequence). After removal of 2 bases from V and 6 bases from J, the junction contained 7 bases not matched to a gene. The CDR3 has 17 residues.

J is TRBJ1-2 and V is TRBV18, with D perhaps TRBD1 (5 bases). The CDR3 runs 14 residues. Germline lookup yields CDR1 KGHSH and CDR2 LQKENI. Trimming removed 3 bases at V and 2 bases at J, with 10 bases between. The CDR3 bases are TGTGCCAGCTCACCGGCCGGGGGAAACTATGGCTACACCTTC. It codes for CASSPAGGNYGYTF.

The gene calls are TRBV10-1 and TRBJ2-3, with a possible D match to TRBD2 (6 bases). CDR3 size: 15 residues. The V gene's germline CDR1 is WNHNN and CDR2 SYGVQD (reference sequence). The V end lost 4 bases, the J end lost 3 bases, and 14 bases lay between the germline ends. The CDR3: CASSGAAEGTDTQYF. The CDR3 nucleotides are TGCGCCAGCAGTGGAGCGGCGGAGGGAACAGATACGCAGTATTTT.

CDR3 loop: CASSSPMGAKEQYF. In DNA form, the CDR3 reads TGTGCCAGCAGCTCTCCTATGGGGGCTAAAGAGCAGTACTTC. This chain connects TRBV11-2 to TRBJ2-7; D possibly corresponds to TRBD1 (6 bases). CDR1 is SGHAT, CDR2 FQNNGV, per germline. The CDR3 has 14 amino acids. V lost 4 bases and J 7 bases, leaving 17 bases between the germline ends.

The chain is built from TRBV4-2 and TRBJ1-3; D not resolved. The CDR3 covers 14 residues. Trimming shortened V by 4 bases and J by 2 bases, and 9 bases separated the two germline ends. Germline V CDR1 and CDR2: LGHNA, YNFKEQ. In DNA form, the CDR3 reads TGTGCCAGCAGCCCCCGAGTCCCTGGAAACACCATATATTTT. Amino acid sequence: CASSPRVPGNTIYF.

The chain joins TRBV7-3 to TRBJ2-3, with D possibly being TRBD1 (6 bases). CDR3 length equals 15 residues. Germline V gene data show CDR1 as SGHTA and CDR2 as FQGTGA. V lost 5 bases and J lost 3, with 15 bases in between. The CDR3: CASSLDGGATDTQYF. Written as DNA, the CDR3 is TGTGCCAGCAGCCTTGATGGGGGCGCGACAGATACGCAGTATTTT.

V gene TRBV7-9 combines with J gene TRBJ1-1; D is ambiguous. Between the trimmed V and J ends, which lost 5 bases and 0 bases, there was a span of 13 bases. The CDR3 is made up of 15 amino acids. CDR1 is SEHNR, CDR2 FQNEAQ, per germline (reference sequence). The CDR3 DNA reads as TGTGCCAGCAGCACGCGGACCGGGATGAACACTGAAGCTTTCTTT. Its translation: CASSTRTGMNTEAFF.